What follows describes a single T cell receptor beta chain. Germline V gene data show CDR1 as LNHDA and CDR2 as SQIVND (reference sequence). The CDR3 loop spans 16 amino acids. The V gene lost 1 base and the J gene lost 2 bases, with 14 bases spanning the gap. The table came from immunoSEQ multiplex PCR; TCRdb's copy has only in-frame clones and leaves some out. Counted here are 300,000 or so clones, around nine tenths occurring once; the ten biggest clones make up approximately 5.3%. This specimen belongs to a study of blood T cell repertoires in COVID-19. Study in general: Whether acute or convalescent, the COVID-19 samples came from the United States, Italy and Spain. T cells, B-cell-depleted T cells, or PBMCs provided the cDNA or gDNA that served as material.

Participants, about 18 to 89 years old, spanned 25 or so US areas. What was sequenced was PBMCs or T cells enriched from blood (not recorded which). This sequence originates from a woman aged 25 to 45 who had recovered from COVID-19. The chain links TRBV19 to TRBJ1-2; a possible D gene is TRBD1 (6 bases). CDR3 nucleotides: TGTGCCAGTAGTATAGTGGTGACAGGAGAAAACTATGGCTACACCTTC. This codes for CASSIVVTGENYGYTF.